These 14 T cell receptor beta chains were all obtained from the same sample, sequenced in a study of breast tumors, draining lymph nodes, adjacent tissues. TCRdb itself ran the multiplex PCR reads through MiXCR, one entry per CDR3 protein. The sample consists of 50,000 to 85,000 distinct CDR3 sequences, approximately 47% of them appearing once. The sequenced sample consisted of breast tumor tissue. These receptor sequences come from a female donor with breast cancer. Some clones in this sample may be carry-over from other donors' samples.

This clonotype was recorded at least ten times. The J gene is TRBJ2-7, the V gene TRBV7-2; 7 nucleotides agree with TRBD1. V lost 7 bases, J lost 2 bases, and 8 bases stayed unmatched. Germline V gives CDR1 SGHTA, CDR2 FQGNSA. The CDR3 has 14 amino acids. CDR3 loop: CASTEGTAPYEQYF. The DNA for the CDR3 is TGTGCCAGCACCGAAGGGACAGCCCCCTACGAGCAGTACTTC.

This chain links TRBV2 with TRBJ2-6, with 15 positions matching TRBD2. Germline V gives CDR1 SNHLY, CDR2 FYNNEI. The CDR3 spans 21 residues. V gave up 6 bases and J gave up 1 base; unmatched junction bases: 13. The CDR3 DNA is TGTGCCAGCAGAAACGGACTAGCGGGAGGGGCAGGGTTTTCTGGGGCCAACGTCCTGACTTTC. It is translated as CASRNGLAGGAGFSGANVLTF.

The genes are TRBV20-1 and TRBJ2-7, with TRBD2 identical over 16 bases. Germline V gene sequence: CDR1 DFQATT, CDR2 SNEGSKA (reference sequence). This CDR3 is built from 17 residues. Trimming took 6 bases from V and 0 from J; bases not matched to a gene: 8. DNA for the CDR3: TGCAGTGCAAAAGGGACTAGCGGGAGGGCCTACTCCTACGAGCAGTACTTC. Amino acid sequence: CSAKGTSGRAYSYEQYF.

V is TRBV10-3 and J is TRBJ2-7; D perhaps matches TRBD2 (6 bases). Germline lookup yields CDR1 ENHRY and CDR2 SYGVKD. Trimming shortened V by 2 bases and J by 3 bases, and 17 bases separated the two germline ends. CDR3 length: 16 residues. This CDR3 reads CAISERESGHNYEQYF. The CDR3 DNA reads as TGTGCCATCAGTGAGCGGGAGAGTGGCCATAACTACGAGCAGTACTTC.

This clonotype was observed at least ten times. V gene TRBV11-2 combines with J gene TRBJ2-1, with 8 nucleotides matching TRBD2. Losses at the gene ends were 5 bases for V and 5 bases for J; bases not matched to a gene: 2. Germline CDR1 SGHAT, CDR2 FQNNGV. The CDR3 is 13 residues long. CDR3 DNA: TGTGCCAGCAGCCGGGGGGGAAACAATGAGCAGTTCTTC. Protein sequence: CASSRGGNNEQFF.

V is TRBV24-1 and J is TRBJ1-5; the D is unclear. The CDR3 consists of 14 residues. V lost 7 bases to trimming and J lost 15 bases, with 24 bases between them. CDR1 and CDR2 from the germline V gene are KGHDR and SFDVKD. The CDR3 DNA is TGTGCCACCAGCCCTGCGGCGGGGATCACAGATACGCATTTT. Its protein product is CATSPAAGITDTHF.

The rearrangement links TRBV7-9 to TRBJ2-3; TRBD1 matches 8 bases. The CDR3 is made up of 15 amino acids. The V gene end was trimmed by 3 bases and the J gene end by 5 bases; junction bases not matched to a gene: 7. Germline lookup yields CDR1 SEHNR and CDR2 FQNEAQ (reference sequence). CDR3 nucleotides: TGTGCCAGCAGCTTTGGCCAGGGGGCCATAGATACGCAGTATTTT. This sequence encodes CASSFGQGAIDTQYF.

The chain couples TRBV9 to TRBJ2-2; D is undetermined. This CDR3 has 13 amino acids. Germline CDR1 SGDLS, CDR2 YYNGEE. Trimming removed 4 bases from V and 8 bases from J, with 12 bases in between. This chain's CDR3 is CASSSFDSGELFF. CDR3 nucleotides: TGTGCCAGCAGCTCATTCGACTCAGGGGAGCTGTTTTTT.

Concerning this clonotype: The junction differs from germline at one of its ends, possibly a read error. The chain carries TRBV5-1 and TRBJ2-6, with TRBD1 matching 8 bases. Looked up from germline, CDR1 is SGHRS and CDR2 is YFSETQ. CDR3 length: 15 amino acids. The CDR3 bases are TGCGCCAGCAGCTTGGCCGAAACAGGGGGCAACGTCCTGACTTTC. It codes for CASSLAETGGNVLTF. Supplemented by reference TRBV5-1 and TRBJ2-6, the full variable domain reads KAGVTQTPRYLIKTRGQQVTLSCSPISGHRSVSWYQQTPGQGLQFLFEYFSETQRNKGNFPGRFSGRQFSNSRSEMNVSTLELGDSALYLCASSLAETGGNVLTFGAGSRLTVL.

The chain employs TRBV12-3 or TRBV12-4 and TRBJ2-7, with 9 bases fitting TRBD1. The CDR3 covers 15 residues. The ends lost 5 bases at V and 4 bases at J; junction bases unmatched: 9. The CDR3 is CASSQYQTGGYEQYF. Here the CDR3 DNA reads TGTGCCAGCAGTCAGTACCAGACAGGGGGGTACGAGCAGTACTTC.

With respect to this clonotype: Since a much larger clone is just one base distant, this may be a read error. The chain is built from TRBV2 and TRBJ2-5, with D unclear. CDR1 SNHLY and CDR2 FYNNEI come from the germline V gene. CDR3 length equals 14 residues. The CDR3 DNA sequence: TGTGCCAGCAGTGAAATGCCAGTCCAAGAGACCCAGCACTTC. The encoded protein is CASSEMPVQETQHF.

This clonotype has a count of ten or more. The genes are TRBV18 and TRBJ2-7, with 7 bases aligning to TRBD1. CDR1 and CDR2 (germline): KGHSH, LQKENI. The CDR3 runs to 16 residues. With 6 bases clipped from V and 3 bases from J, the junction kept 14 bases outside the gene matches. This CDR3 reads CASSPGTVEKSYEQYF. The CDR3 bases are TGTGCCAGCTCCCCAGGGACAGTCGAAAAGAGCTACGAGCAGTACTTC.

The chain employs TRBV7-6 and TRBJ2-6; D gene unclear. The germline V and J ends were trimmed by 6 bases and 4 bases, with 10 bases remaining between them. Germline assignment: CDR1 SGHVS and CDR2 FNYEAQ. The CDR3 length is 14 residues. The CDR3: CASSSYTGANVLTF. The CDR3 DNA reads as TGTGCCAGCAGTTCCTACACCGGGGCCAACGTCCTGACTTTC.

This clonotype was found many times. A read error is possible here, since a much larger clone lies one base away. The chain uses TRBV13 and TRBJ1-6; 7 nucleotides agree with TRBD1. CDR1 is PRHDT, CDR2 FYEKMQ, per germline (reference sequence). Trimming cost V 2 bases and J 8 bases; bases outside gene matches: 3. This CDR3 has 14 residues. CDR3 sequence reads: CASSLQGGYSPLHF. CDR3 DNA sequence: TGTGCCAGCAGCTTACAGGGGGGGTATTCACCCCTCCACTTT.